This entry lists 3 T cell receptor beta chains sequenced from one sample in a study of breast tumors, draining lymph nodes, adjacent tissues. TCRdb recomputed calls from the multiplex PCR reads with MiXCR, one row per CDR3 protein. The sample includes 50,000 to 75,000 distinct CDR3 sequences, roughly 50% of them seen just once. Sequenced sample: breast tumor tissue. The receptors shown here come from a female donor with breast cancer. Some clones in this sample may be carry-over from other donors' samples.

This clonotype was found a few times. One end of the junction fails to match germline, which may point to a read error. J is TRBJ2-7 and V is TRBV20-1, with D unclear. From germline, CDR1 is DFQATT and CDR2 SNEGSKA (reference sequence). This CDR3 has 13 residues. The CDR3 DNA sequence: TGCAATGCTCAGGCCCCCGGCCACTACGAGCAGTACTTC. Its translation: CNAQAPGHYEQYF.

The rearrangement joins TRBV12-3 or TRBV12-4 to TRBJ1-5; D remains ambiguous. This CDR3 has 14 residues. V lost 0 bases, J lost 2 bases, and 5 bases lay in between. In DNA form, the CDR3 reads TGTGCCAGCAGTTTAGCGTTGGGCAATCAGCCCCAGCATTTT. Its protein is CASSLALGNQPQHF.

CDR3 residues: CASTTGDGYNSPLHF. The CDR3 DNA reads TGTGCCAGCACTACCGGGGACGGCTATAATTCACCCCTCCACTTT. This chain joins TRBV2 and TRBJ1-6, with a tentative D call TRBD1 (5 bases). This CDR3 contains 15 residues. V lost 7 bases and J 3 bases, leaving 13 bases between the germline ends. From germline, CDR1 is SNHLY and CDR2 FYNNEI.